The T cell receptor (beta chain) described here comes from a study of shared clonotypes between healthy human individuals. Regarding this clone: What it binds is unknown.

Study-wide results and limits: Generation probabilities were higher for clonotypes shared across all four sorted-subset donors than for unshared ones. For naive CD4 cells, approximately 4.7% of clonotypes were shared across a handful of donors.

TCRdb's table, derived via immunoSEQ multiplex PCR, lists solely in-frame clones and lacks some. The sample has around 580,000 clones; 95% to 98% are singletons. CD45RO-negative, CCR7-positively selected cells formed the naive CD8 fraction, excluding terminally differentiated effector memory CD45RA+ cells. This CDR3 is built from 15 residues. V gave up 3 bases and J gave up 0 bases, with 13 bases separating them. CDR1 SGHNT and CDR2 YYREEE come from the germline V gene (reference sequence). Sequences were obtained from naive CD8+ T cells sorted from blood. This TCR came from a man aged 25-40 years in good health. The V gene is TRBV5-4, the J gene TRBJ2-7; D call uncertain. CDR3 nucleotide sequence: TGTGCCAGCAGCTCAACCCGGTCCAGCTCCTACGAGCAGTACTTC. This codes for CASSSTRSSSYEQYF.